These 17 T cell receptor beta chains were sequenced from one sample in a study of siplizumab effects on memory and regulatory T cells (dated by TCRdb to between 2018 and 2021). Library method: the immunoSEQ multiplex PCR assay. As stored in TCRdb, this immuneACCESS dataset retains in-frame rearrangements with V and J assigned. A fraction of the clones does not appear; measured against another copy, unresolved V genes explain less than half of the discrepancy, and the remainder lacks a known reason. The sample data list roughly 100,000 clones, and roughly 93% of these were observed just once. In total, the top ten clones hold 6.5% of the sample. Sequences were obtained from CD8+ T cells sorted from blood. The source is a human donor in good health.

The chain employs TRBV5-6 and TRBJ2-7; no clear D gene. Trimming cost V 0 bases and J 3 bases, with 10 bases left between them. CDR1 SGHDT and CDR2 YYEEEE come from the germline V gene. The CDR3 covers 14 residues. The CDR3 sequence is CASSLGDGYYEQYF. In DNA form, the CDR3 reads TGTGCCAGCAGCTTGGGGGATGGGTACTACGAGCAGTACTTC.

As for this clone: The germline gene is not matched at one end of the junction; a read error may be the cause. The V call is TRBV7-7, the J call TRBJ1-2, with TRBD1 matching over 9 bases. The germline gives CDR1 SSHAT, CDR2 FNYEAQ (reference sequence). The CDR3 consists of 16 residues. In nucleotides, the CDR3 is TGTGCTAGCAGCGCAAGGGACAGGGACCACAACTATGGCTACACCTTC. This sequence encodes CASSARDRDHNYGYTF.

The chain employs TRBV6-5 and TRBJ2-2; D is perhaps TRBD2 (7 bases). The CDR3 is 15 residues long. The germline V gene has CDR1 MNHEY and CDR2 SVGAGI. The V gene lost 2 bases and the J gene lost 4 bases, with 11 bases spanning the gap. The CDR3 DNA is TGTGCCAGCAGTTACACGGGGGGCGGCACCGGGGAGCTGTTTTTT. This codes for CASSYTGGGTGELFF.

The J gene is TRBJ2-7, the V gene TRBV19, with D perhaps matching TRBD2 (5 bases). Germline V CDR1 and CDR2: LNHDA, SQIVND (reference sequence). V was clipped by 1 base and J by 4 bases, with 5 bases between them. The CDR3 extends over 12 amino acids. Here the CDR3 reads CASSIAGYEQYF. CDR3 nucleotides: TGTGCCAGTAGTATAGCGGGATACGAGCAGTACTTC.

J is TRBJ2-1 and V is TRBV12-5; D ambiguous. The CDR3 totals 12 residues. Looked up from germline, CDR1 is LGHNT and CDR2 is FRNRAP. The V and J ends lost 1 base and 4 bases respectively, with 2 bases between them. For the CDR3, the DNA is TGTGCTAGTGGTTTGGAATACAATGAGCAGTTCTTC. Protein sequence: CASGLEYNEQFF.

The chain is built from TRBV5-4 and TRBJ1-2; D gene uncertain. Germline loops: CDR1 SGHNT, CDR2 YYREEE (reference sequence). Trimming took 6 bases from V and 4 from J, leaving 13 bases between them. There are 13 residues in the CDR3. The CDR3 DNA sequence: TGTGCCAGCATCCTGATATCGGGCTATGGCTACACCTTC. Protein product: CASILISGYGYTF. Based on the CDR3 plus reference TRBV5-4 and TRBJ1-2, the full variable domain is ETGVTQSPTHLIKTRGQQVTLRCSSQSGHNTVSWYQQALGQGPQFIFQYYREEENGRGNFPPRFSGLQFPNYSSELNVNALELDDSALYLCASILISGYGYTFGSGTRLTVV.

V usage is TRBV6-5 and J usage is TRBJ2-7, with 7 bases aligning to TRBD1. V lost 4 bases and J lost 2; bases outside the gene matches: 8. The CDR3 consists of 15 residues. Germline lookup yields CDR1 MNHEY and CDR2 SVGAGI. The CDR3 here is CASSWRQGVTYEQYF. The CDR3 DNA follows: TGTGCCAGCAGTTGGAGACAGGGAGTGACCTACGAGCAGTACTTC.

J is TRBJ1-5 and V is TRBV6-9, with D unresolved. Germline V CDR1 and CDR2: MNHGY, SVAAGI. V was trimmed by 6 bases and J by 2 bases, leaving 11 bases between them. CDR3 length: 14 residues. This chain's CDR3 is CASSPTVGNQPQHF. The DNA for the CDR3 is TGTGCCAGCAGCCCGACGGTTGGCAATCAGCCCCAGCATTTT.

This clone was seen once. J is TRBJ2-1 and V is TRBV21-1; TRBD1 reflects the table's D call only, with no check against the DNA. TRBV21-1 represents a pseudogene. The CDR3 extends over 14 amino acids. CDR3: CASSPLQGHNEQFF. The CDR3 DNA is TGTGCCAGCAGCCCACTACAGGGGCACAATGAGCAGTTCTTC.

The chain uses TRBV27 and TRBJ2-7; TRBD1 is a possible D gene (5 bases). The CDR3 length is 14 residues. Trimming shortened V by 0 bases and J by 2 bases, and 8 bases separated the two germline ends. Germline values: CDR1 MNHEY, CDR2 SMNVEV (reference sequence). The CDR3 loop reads CASSLSLGAYEQYF. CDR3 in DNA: TGTGCCAGCAGTTTATCGCTAGGGGCCTACGAGCAGTACTTC.

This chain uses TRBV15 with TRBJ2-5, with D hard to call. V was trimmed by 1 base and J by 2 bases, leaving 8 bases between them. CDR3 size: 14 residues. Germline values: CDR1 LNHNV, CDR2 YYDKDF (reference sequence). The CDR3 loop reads CATSRAHIQETQYF. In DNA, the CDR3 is TGTGCCACCAGCAGAGCCCATATTCAAGAGACCCAGTACTTC. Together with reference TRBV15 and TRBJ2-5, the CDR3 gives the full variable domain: DAMVIQNPRYQVTQFGKPVTLSCSQTLNHNVMYWYQQKSSQAPKLLFHYYDKDFNNEADTPDNFQSRRPNTSFCFLDIRSPGLGDTAMYLCATSRAHIQETQYFGPGTRLLVL.

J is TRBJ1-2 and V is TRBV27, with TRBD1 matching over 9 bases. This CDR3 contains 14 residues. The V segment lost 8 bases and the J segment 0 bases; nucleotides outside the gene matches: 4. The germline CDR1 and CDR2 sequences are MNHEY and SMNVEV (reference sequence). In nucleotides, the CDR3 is TGTGCCAGCGGACAGGGGACAGCTAACTATGGCTACACCTTC. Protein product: CASGQGTANYGYTF.

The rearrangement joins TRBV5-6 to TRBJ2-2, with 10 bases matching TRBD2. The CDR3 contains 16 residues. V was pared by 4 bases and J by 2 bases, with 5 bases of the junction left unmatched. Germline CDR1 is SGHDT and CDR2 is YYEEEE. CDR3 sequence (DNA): TGTGCCAGCAGCCCATGGACTAGCGGAAACACCGGGGAGCTGTTTTTT. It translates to CASSPWTSGNTGELFF.

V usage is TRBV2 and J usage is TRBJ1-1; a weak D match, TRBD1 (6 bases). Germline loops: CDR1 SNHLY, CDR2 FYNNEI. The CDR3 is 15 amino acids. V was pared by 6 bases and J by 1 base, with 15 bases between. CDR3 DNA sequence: TGTGCCAGCAGCCCCACGGGACAATGGAACACTGAAGCTTTCTTT. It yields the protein CASSPTGQWNTEAFF.

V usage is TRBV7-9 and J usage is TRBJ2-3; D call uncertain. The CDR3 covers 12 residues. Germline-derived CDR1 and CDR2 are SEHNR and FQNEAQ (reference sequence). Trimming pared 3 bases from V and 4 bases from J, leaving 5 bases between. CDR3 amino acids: CASSFDADTQYF. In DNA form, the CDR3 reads TGTGCCAGCAGCTTTGACGCAGATACGCAGTATTTT.

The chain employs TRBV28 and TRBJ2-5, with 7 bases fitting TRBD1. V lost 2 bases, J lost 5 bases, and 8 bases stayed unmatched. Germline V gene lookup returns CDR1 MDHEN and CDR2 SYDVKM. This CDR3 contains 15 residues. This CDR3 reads CASSLGAGGWETQYF. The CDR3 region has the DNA TGTGCCAGCAGTTTAGGGGCAGGGGGTTGGGAGACCCAGTACTTC.

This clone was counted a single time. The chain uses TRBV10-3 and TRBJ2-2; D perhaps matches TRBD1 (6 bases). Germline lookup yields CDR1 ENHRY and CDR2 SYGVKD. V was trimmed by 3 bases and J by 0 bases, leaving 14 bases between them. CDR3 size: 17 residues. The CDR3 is CAISEGGQMTNTGELFF. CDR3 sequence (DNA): TGTGCCATCAGTGAAGGGGGACAAATGACGAACACCGGGGAGCTGTTTTTT.